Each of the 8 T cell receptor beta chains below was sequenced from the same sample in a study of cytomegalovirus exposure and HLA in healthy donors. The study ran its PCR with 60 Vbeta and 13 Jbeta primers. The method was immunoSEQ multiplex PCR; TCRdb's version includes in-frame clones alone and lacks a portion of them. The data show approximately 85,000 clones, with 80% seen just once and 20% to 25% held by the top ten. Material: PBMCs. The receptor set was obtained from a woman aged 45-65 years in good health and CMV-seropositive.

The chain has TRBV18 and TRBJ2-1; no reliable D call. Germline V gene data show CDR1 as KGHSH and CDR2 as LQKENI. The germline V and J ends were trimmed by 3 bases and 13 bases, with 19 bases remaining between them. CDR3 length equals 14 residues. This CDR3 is CASSPLLMGKSQFF. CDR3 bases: TGTGCCAGCTCACCCCTTCTGATGGGCAAGAGCCAGTTCTTC.

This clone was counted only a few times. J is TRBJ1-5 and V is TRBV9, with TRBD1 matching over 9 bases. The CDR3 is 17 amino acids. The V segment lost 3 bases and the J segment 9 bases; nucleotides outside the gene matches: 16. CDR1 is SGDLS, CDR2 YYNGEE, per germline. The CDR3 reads CASSGAQLGQGPWPQHF. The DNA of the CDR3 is TGTGCCAGCAGCGGAGCCCAACTAGGACAGGGGCCGTGGCCCCAGCATTTT.

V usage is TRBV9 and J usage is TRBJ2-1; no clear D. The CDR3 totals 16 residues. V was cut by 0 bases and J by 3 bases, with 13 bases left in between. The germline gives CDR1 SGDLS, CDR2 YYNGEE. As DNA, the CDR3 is TGTGCCAGCAGCGTAGAAGACTCGTTACTCTACAATGAGCAGTTCTTC. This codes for CASSVEDSLLYNEQFF.

This CDR3 is CASSLPSGGAETQYF. The CDR3 DNA reads TGTGCCAGCAGCTTGCCTAGCGGGGGAGCCGAGACCCAGTACTTC. J is TRBJ2-5 and V is TRBV5-4; 10 bases align to TRBD2. The J segment lost 5 bases and the V segment lost 1 base, leaving 5 bases of the junction unmatched. This CDR3 comprises 15 residues. Per the germline V gene, CDR1 is SGHNT and CDR2 is YYREEE (reference sequence).

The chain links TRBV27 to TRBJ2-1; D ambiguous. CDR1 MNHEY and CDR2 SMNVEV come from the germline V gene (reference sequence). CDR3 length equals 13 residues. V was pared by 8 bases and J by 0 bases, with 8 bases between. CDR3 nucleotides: TGTGCCAGCTCGACAAACTCCTACAATGAGCAGTTCTTC. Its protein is CASSTNSYNEQFF.

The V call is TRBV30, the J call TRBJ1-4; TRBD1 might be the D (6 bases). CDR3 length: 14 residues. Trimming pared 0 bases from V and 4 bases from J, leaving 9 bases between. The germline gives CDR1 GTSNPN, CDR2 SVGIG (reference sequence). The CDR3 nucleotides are TGTGCCTGGAGTGTACGGACAGTTAATGAAAAACTGTTTTTT. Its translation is CAWSVRTVNEKLFF.

The chain's CDR3 is CASSLQPPATNEKLFF. The CDR3 DNA reads TGCGCCAGCAGCTTGCAACCCCCAGCAACTAATGAAAAACTGTTTTTT. The rearrangement links TRBV5-1 to TRBJ1-4; D ambiguous. V lost 1 base to trimming and J lost 0 bases, with 10 bases between them. Germline V gene lookup returns CDR1 SGHRS and CDR2 YFSETQ. The CDR3 contains 16 residues.

In DNA, the CDR3 is TGTGCCAGCAGCGGGAGTATGGGGGACACTGAAGCTTTCTTT. This gives the protein CASSGSMGDTEAFF. The rearrangement links TRBV27 to TRBJ1-1, with TRBD1 as a possible D gene (5 bases). Germline V CDR1 and CDR2: MNHEY, SMNVEV (reference sequence). V lost 6 bases and J 3 bases, leaving 14 bases between the germline ends. This CDR3 spans 14 amino acids.